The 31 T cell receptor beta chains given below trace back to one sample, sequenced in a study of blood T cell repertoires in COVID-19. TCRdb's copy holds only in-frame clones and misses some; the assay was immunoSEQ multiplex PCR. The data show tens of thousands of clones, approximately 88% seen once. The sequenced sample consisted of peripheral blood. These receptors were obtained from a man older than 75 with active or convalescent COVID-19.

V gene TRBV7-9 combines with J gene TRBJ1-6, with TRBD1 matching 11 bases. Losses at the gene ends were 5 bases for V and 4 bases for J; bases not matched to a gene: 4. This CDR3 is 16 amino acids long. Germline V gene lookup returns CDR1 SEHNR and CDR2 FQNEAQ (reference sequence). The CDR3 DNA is TGTGCCAGCAGCAGGACAGGGGGCGGTTATAATTCACCCCTCCACTTT. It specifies CASSRTGGGYNSPLHF.

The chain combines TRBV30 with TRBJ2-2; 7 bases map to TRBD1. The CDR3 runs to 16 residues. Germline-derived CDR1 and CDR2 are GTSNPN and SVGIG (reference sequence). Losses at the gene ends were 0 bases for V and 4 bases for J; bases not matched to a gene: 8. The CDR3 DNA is TGTGCCTGGAGTGTACTAAGGACAGGAGGCACCGGGGAGCTGTTTTTT. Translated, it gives CAWSVLRTGGTGELFF.

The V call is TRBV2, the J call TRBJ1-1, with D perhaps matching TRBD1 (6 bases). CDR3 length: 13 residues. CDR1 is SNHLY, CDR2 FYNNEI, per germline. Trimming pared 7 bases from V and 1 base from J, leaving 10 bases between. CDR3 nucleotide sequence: TGTGCCAGCAAAACACAGGGGAACACTGAAGCTTTCTTT. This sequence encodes CASKTQGNTEAFF.

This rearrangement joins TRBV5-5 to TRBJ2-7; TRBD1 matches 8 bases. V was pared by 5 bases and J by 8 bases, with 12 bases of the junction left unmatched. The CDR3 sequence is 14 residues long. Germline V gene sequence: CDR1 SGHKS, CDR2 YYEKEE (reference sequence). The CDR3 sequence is CASSSGTGLLQQYF. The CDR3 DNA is TGTGCCAGCAGTTCCGGGACAGGCCTCCTGCAGCAGTACTTC.

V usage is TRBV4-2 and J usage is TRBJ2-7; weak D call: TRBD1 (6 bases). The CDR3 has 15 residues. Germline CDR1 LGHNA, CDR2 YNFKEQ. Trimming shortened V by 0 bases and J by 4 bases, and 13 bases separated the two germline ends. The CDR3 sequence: CASSQDQGPSYEQYF. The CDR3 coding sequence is TGTGCCAGCAGCCAAGACCAGGGGCCCTCTTACGAGCAGTACTTC.

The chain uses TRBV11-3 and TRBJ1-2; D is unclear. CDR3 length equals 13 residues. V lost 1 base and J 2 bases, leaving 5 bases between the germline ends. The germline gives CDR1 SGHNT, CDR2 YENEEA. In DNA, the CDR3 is TGTGCCAGCAGCTTAGGAGGAAACTATGGCTACACCTTC. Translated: CASSLGGNYGYTF.

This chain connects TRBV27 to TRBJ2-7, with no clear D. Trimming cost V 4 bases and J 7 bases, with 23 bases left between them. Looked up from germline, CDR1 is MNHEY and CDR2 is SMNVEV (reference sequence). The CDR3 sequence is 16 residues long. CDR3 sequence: CASSSTTADGLWEQYF. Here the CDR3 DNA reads TGTGCCAGCAGTTCAACGACCGCCGACGGGTTGTGGGAGCAGTACTTC.

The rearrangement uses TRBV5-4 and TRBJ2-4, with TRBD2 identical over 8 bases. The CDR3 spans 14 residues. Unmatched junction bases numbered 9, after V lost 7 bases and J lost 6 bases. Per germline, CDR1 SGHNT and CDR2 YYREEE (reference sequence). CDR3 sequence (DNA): TGTGCCAGCTCCCAACGGGGGGGGAGAAACATTCAGTACTTC. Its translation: CASSQRGGRNIQYF.

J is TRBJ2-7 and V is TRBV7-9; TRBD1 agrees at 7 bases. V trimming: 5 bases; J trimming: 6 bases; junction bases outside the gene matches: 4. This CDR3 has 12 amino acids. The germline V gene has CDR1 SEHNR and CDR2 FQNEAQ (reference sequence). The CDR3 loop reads CASSQTGAEQYF. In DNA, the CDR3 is TGTGCCAGCAGCCAAACAGGGGCCGAGCAGTACTTC. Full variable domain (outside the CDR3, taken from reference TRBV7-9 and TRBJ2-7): DTGVSQNPRHKITKRGQNVTFRCDPISEHNRLYWYRQTLGQGPEFLTYFQNEAQLEKSRLLSDRFSAERPKGSFSTLEIQRTEQGDSAMYLCASSQTGAEQYFGPGTRLTVT.

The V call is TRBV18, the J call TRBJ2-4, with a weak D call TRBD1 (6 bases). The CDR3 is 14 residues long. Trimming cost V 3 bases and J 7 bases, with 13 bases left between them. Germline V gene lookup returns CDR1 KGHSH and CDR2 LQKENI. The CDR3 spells CASSPQGSRNIQYF. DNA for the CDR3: TGTGCCAGCTCACCTCAGGGGTCACGGAACATTCAGTACTTC. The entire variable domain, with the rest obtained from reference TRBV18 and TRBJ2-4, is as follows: NAGVMQNPRHLVRRRGQEARLRCSPMKGHSHVYWYRQLPEEGLKFMVYLQKENIIDESGMPKERFSAEFPKEGPSILRIQQVVRGDSAAYFCASSPQGSRNIQYFGAGTRLSVL.

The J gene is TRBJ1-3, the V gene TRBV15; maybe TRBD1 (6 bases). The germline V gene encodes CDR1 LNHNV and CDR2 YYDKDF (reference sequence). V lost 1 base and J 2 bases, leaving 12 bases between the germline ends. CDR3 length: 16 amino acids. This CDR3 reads CATSRVGGATGNTIYF. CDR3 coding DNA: TGTGCCACCAGCAGAGTGGGGGGGGCCACTGGAAACACCATATATTTT.

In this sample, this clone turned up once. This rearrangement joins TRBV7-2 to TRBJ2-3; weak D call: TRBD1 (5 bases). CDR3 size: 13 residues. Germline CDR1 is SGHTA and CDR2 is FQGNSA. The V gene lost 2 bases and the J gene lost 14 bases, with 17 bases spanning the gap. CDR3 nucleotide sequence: TGTGCCAGCAGCTTAAATTCGCAGGGCCACGGGTATTTT. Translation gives CASSLNSQGHGYF.

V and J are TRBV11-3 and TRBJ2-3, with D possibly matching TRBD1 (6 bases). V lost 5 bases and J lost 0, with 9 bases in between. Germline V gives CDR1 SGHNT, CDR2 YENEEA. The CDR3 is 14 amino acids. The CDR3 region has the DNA TGTGCCAGCAGCAACAGGGACAGCACAGATACGCAGTATTTT. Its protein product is CASSNRDSTDTQYF.

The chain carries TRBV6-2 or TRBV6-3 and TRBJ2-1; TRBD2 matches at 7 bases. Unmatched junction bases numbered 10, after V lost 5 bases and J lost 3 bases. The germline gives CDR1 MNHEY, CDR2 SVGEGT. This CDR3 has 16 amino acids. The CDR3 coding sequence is TGTGCCAGCAGTCCCATTAGCGGGCCAAACTACAATGAGCAGTTCTTC. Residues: CASSPISGPNYNEQFF.

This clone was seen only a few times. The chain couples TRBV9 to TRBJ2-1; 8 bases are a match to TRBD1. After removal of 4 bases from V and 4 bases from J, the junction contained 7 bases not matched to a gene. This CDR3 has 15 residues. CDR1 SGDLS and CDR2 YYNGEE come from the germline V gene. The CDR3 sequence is CASSLTDRGYNEQFF. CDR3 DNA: TGTGCCAGCAGCCTGACCGACAGGGGATACAATGAGCAGTTCTTC.

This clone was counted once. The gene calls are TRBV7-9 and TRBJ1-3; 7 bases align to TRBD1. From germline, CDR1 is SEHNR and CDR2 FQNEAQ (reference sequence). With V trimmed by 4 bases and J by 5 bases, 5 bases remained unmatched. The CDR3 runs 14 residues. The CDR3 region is CASSWVQGRNTIYF. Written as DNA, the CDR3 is TGTGCCAGCAGCTGGGTACAGGGGCGAAACACCATATATTTT.

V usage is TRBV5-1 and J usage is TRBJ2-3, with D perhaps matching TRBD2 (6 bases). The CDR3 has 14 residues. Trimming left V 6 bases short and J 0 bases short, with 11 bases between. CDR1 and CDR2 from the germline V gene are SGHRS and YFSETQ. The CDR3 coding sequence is TGCGCCAGCAAACGGGGGATTAGCACAGATACGCAGTATTTT. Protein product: CASKRGISTDTQYF.

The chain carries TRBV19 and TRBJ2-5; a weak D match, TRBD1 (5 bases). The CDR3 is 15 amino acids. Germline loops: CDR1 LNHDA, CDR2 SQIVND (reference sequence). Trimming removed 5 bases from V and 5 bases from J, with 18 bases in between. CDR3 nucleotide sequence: TGTGCCAGTAGTTTTAGAACAGGTTCTGGGGAGACCCAGTACTTC. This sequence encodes CASSFRTGSGETQYF. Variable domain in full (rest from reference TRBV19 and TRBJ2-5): DGGITQSPKYLFRKEGQNVTLSCEQNLNHDAMYWYRQDPGQGLRLIYYSQIVNDFQKGDIAEGYSVSREKKESFPLTVTSAQKNPTAFYLCASSFRTGSGETQYFGPGTRLLVL.

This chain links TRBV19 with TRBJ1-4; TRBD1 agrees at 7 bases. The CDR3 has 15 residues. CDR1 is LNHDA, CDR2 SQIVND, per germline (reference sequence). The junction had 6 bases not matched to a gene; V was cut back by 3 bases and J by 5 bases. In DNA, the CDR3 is TGTGCCAGTAGTATGCGGACAGGAGGCAATGAAAAACTGTTTTTT. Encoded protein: CASSMRTGGNEKLFF.

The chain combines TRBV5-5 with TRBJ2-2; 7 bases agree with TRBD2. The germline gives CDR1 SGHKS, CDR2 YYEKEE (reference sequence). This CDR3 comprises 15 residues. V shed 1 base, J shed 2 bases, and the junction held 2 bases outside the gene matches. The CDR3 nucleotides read TGTGCCAGCAGCTTGAGCGGGATAAACACCGGGGAGCTGTTTTTT. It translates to CASSLSGINTGELFF.

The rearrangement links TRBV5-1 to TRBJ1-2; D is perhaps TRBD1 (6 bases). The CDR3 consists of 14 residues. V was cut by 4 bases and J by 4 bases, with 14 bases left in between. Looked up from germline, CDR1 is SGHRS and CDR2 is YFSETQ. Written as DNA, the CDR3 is TGCGCCAGCAGCACGGCCGGGACACGCTATGGCTACACCTTC. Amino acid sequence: CASSTAGTRYGYTF.

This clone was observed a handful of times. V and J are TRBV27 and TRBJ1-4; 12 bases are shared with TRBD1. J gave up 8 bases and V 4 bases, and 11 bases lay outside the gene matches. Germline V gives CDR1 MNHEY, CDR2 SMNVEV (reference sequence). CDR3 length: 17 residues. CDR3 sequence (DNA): TGTGCCAGCAGTTCCTATACCGGGACAGGGGGCGAGGAAAAACTGTTTTTT. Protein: CASSSYTGTGGEEKLFF.

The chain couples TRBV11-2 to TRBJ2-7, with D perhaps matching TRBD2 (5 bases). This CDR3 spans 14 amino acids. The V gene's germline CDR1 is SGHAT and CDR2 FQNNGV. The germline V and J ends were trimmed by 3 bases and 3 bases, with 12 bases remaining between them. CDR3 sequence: CASSFSARLYEQYF. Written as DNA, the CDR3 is TGTGCCAGCAGCTTTAGCGCACGGCTCTACGAGCAGTACTTC.

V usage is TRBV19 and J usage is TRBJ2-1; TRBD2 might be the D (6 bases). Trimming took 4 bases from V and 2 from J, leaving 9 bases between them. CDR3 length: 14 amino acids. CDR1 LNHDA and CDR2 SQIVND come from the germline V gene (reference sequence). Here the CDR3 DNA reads TGTGCCAGTAGTACCGGACTACCCTACAATGAGCAGTTCTTC. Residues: CASSTGLPYNEQFF.

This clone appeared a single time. The CDR3 loop is CATSTGGRANSPLHF. The CDR3 DNA follows: TGTGCCACCAGCACCGGGGGGAGGGCAAATTCACCCCTCCACTTT. J is TRBJ1-6 and V is TRBV15; D is perhaps TRBD1 (5 bases). Germline-derived CDR1 and CDR2 are LNHNV and YYDKDF (reference sequence). V was shortened by 4 bases and J by 7 bases, with 14 bases between the two germline ends. The CDR3 spans 15 residues.

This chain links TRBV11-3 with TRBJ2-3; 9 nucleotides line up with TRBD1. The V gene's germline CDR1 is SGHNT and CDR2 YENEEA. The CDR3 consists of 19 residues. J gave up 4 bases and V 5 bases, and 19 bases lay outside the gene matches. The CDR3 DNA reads TGTGCCAGCAGCCCGTGGTACAGGGGGCCTGAGGGTAACGCAGATACGCAGTATTTT. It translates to CASSPWYRGPEGNADTQYF.

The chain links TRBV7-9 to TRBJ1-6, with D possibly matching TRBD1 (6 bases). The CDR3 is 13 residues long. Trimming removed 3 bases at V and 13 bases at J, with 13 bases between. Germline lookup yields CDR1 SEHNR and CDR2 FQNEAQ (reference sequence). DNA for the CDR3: TGTGCCAGCAGCTTGGACTTGGGGGCTCCCCTCCACTTT. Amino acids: CASSLDLGAPLHF.

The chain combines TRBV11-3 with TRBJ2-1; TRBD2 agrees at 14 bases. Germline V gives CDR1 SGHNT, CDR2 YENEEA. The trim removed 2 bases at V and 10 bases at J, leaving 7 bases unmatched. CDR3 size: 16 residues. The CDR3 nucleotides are TGTGCCAGCAGCTTATCGGGACTAGCGGGAGTATTGGAGCAGTTCTTC. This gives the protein CASSLSGLAGVLEQFF.

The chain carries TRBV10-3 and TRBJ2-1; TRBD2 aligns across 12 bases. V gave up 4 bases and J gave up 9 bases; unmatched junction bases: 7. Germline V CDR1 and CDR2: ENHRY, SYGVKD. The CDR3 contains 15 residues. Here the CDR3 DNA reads TGTGCCATCAGTGGGACTAGCGGGATCTCCGGTGAGCAGTTCTTC. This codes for CAISGTSGISGEQFF.

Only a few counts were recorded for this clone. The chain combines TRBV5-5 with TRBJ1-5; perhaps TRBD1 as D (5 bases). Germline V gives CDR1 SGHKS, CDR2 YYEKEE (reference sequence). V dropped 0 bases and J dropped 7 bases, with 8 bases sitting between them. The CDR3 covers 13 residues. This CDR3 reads CASSLAEGQPQHF. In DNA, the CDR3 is TGTGCCAGCAGCTTGGCGGAGGGGCAGCCCCAGCATTTT.

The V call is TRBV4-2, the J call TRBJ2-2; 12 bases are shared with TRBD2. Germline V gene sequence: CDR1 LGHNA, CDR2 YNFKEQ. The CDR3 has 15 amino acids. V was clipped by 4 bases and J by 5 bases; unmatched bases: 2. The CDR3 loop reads CASSLGTSGTGELFF. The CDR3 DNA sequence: TGTGCCAGCAGCCTCGGGACTAGCGGGACCGGGGAGCTGTTTTTT.